Listed here are 3 T cell receptor beta chains from one sample, sequenced in a study of PD-L1 blockade in urothelial cancer. Using immunoSEQ multiplex PCR, the repertoire was profiled, and TCRdb retains in-frame clones only, with some absent. The sample has 35,000 to 40,000 clones; about 79% are singletons. The specimen was PBMCs, collected around atezolizumab (anti-PD-L1) treatment. These receptor sequences come from a man in his 60s with urothelial cancer.

CDR3 region: CASSLVTGVGTDTQYF. Written as DNA, the CDR3 is TGCGCCAGCAGCTTGGTGACAGGAGTCGGCACAGATACGCAGTATTTT. This rearrangement joins TRBV5-1 to TRBJ2-3; D may be TRBD1 (6 bases). Trimming shortened V by 0 bases and J by 1 base, and 12 bases separated the two germline ends. Germline lookup yields CDR1 SGHRS and CDR2 YFSETQ. The CDR3 has 16 residues.

The CDR3 protein is CASSSGGQGNTGELFF. CDR3 DNA: TGTGCCAGCAGTTCTGGGGGACAGGGGAACACCGGGGAGCTGTTTTTT. The chain employs TRBV28 and TRBJ2-2; TRBD1 agrees at 9 bases. V shed 4 bases and J 1 base; nucleotides not matched to a gene: 4. The CDR3 extends over 16 amino acids. Germline loops: CDR1 MDHEN, CDR2 SYDVKM.

This sequence joins TRBV28 and TRBJ1-3, with D unclear. V lost 8 bases and J 5 bases, leaving 10 bases between the germline ends. The CDR3 extends over 12 amino acids. CDR1 is MDHEN, CDR2 SYDVKM, per germline. As DNA, the CDR3 is TGTGCCAGCGGGAGGCCACGAAACACCATATATTTT. It encodes CASGRPRNTIYF.